These 22 T cell receptor beta chains were sequenced from one sample in a study of identical twins. TCRdb re-derived calls from the 5' RACE reads in MiXCR, one entry per CDR3 protein. The table shows hundreds of thousands of distinct CDR3 sequences, with 21% occurring only once. The same sample was also used in a study of T cells expressing NK-cell markers.

Sequencing was done on a sample of PBMCs. The receptors stem from a woman younger than 30 in good health.

This chain joins TRBV10-3 and TRBJ2-2, with a tentative D call TRBD2 (5 bases). The CDR3 has 15 residues. Germline CDR1 is ENHRY and CDR2 is SYGVKD. The V gene lost 3 bases and the J gene lost 0 bases, with 8 bases spanning the gap. CDR3 sequence reads: CAISERTANTGELFF. In nucleotides, the CDR3 is TGTGCCATCAGTGAACGGACTGCGAACACCGGGGAGCTGTTTTTT.

This clonotype was detected only a few times. J is TRBJ2-1 and V is TRBV6-5; TRBD2 aligns across 8 bases. V trimming: 0 bases; J trimming: 8 bases; junction bases outside the gene matches: 3. This CDR3 spans 14 amino acids. The germline V gene encodes CDR1 MNHEY and CDR2 SVGAGI. The chain's CDR3 is CASSYSTTSDEQFF. The CDR3 DNA sequence: TGTGCCAGCAGTTACTCGACGACTAGCGATGAGCAGTTCTTC.

This clonotype turned up a few times. The chain uses TRBV19 and TRBJ2-7, with 8 positions matching TRBD2. The germline V gene encodes CDR1 LNHDA and CDR2 SQIVND (reference sequence). The CDR3 is made up of 14 amino acids. Trimming removed 6 bases from V and 2 bases from J; junction bases left unmatched: 6. Written as DNA, the CDR3 is TGTGCCAGTAGCAGCGGGAGAACTACCTACGAGCAGTACTTC. This gives the protein CASSSGRTTYEQYF.

This clonotype occurred a few times. The gene calls are TRBV20-1 and TRBJ1-5; D is possibly TRBD1 (6 bases). Germline loops: CDR1 DFQATT, CDR2 SNEGSKA (reference sequence). V shed 3 bases and J shed 1 base, with 10 bases lying between them. This CDR3 has 14 amino acids. The CDR3 loop reads CSASPGVSNQPQHF. The CDR3 DNA reads as TGCAGTGCTAGTCCAGGGGTCAGCAATCAGCCCCAGCATTTT.

This clonotype has just a few counts. The rearrangement joins TRBV12-3 or TRBV12-4 to TRBJ2-3; a possible D gene is TRBD1 (6 bases). The CDR3 has 10 residues. V was clipped by 8 bases and J by 6 bases, with 6 bases between them. CDR3 bases: TGTGCCAGCCAGGGGGATACGCAGTATTTT. It yields the protein CASQGDTQYF.

J is TRBJ2-7 and V is TRBV3-1; D possibly corresponds to TRBD2 (5 bases). Trimming stripped 4 bases from V and 3 bases from J, with 19 bases between. This CDR3 has 16 amino acids. Germline CDR1 LGHDT, CDR2 YNNKEL (reference sequence). The CDR3 DNA reads as TGTGCCAGCAGCCCCGCAGGCGTGGAGGTCGTCTACGAGCAGTACTTC. This sequence encodes CASSPAGVEVVYEQYF.

The sample holds a few counts of this clonotype. J is TRBJ1-3 and V is TRBV10-2; TRBD1 is a possible D gene (5 bases). CDR3 size: 14 residues. Germline-derived CDR1 and CDR2 are WSHSY and SAAADI. Trimming removed 7 bases at V and 6 bases at J, with 16 bases between. CDR3 bases: TGCGCCAGCACCGAACCGGGGACGGAAAACACCATATATTTT. It is translated as CASTEPGTENTIYF.

In its sample, this clonotype was seen a few times. The genes are TRBV5-1 and TRBJ2-7; D perhaps matches TRBD2 (5 bases). V was clipped by 0 bases and J by 6 bases, with 10 bases between them. This CDR3 comprises 13 residues. Germline CDR1 SGHRS, CDR2 YFSETQ. The CDR3 sequence: CASSLDGVIEQYF. The CDR3 region has the DNA TGCGCCAGCAGCTTGGACGGGGTTATCGAGCAGTACTTC.

This clonotype was detected a few times. J is TRBJ2-1 and V is TRBV20-1, with D maybe TRBD2 (6 bases). Trimming took off 6 bases at V and 6 bases at J, with 15 bases between the two ends. The germline V gene encodes CDR1 DFQATT and CDR2 SNEGSKA (reference sequence). The CDR3 is 13 amino acids. This CDR3 is CSAGDSRPNEQFF. In DNA, the CDR3 is TGCAGTGCCGGGGACTCTCGACCCAATGAGCAGTTCTTC.

At least ten counts were recorded for this clonotype. The chain uses TRBV5-1 and TRBJ2-7; 9 nucleotides agree with TRBD1. The germline V gene has CDR1 SGHRS and CDR2 YFSETQ. The CDR3 totals 18 residues. J was trimmed by 2 bases and V by 2 bases; bases with no gene match: 14. CDR3 DNA: TGCGCCAGCAGCTTAATGCCGAAAAAAGGGACAGGGACCTACGAGCAGTACTTC. This codes for CASSLMPKKGTGTYEQYF.

In this sample, this clonotype turned up many times. V is TRBV20-1 and J is TRBJ1-1; perhaps TRBD1 as D (5 bases). The CDR3 is made up of 13 amino acids. V gave up 5 bases and J gave up 1 base, with 11 bases separating them. CDR1 is DFQATT and CDR2 is SNEGSKA in the germline V gene (reference sequence). CDR3 in DNA: TGCAGTGCTCGGGGGGTCCCGAACACTGAAGCTTTCTTT. Translated: CSARGVPNTEAFF.

This chain links TRBV4-2 with TRBJ1-2; no clear D. Germline loops: CDR1 LGHNA, CDR2 YNFKEQ. V lost 4 bases and J lost 7, with 16 bases in between. The CDR3 contains 14 residues. The CDR3 bases are TGTGCCAGCAGCCCTATGGACCAGGAGCGTGGCTACACCTTC. It codes for CASSPMDQERGYTF.

The chain recombines TRBV20-1 with TRBJ2-3; D not resolved. Trimming stripped 0 bases from V and 4 bases from J, with 14 bases between. This CDR3 region has 15 residues. Germline CDR1 reads DFQATT; CDR2 reads SNEGSKA (reference sequence). The CDR3 bases are TGCAGTGCTAGAGAGCCCCAGAGGCAGTCAGATACGCAGTATTTT. Amino acids: CSAREPQRQSDTQYF.

This clonotype was found a few times. V gene TRBV9 combines with J gene TRBJ2-7; TRBD1 matches at 8 bases. The CDR3 is 15 residues long. V shed 4 bases and J 2 bases; nucleotides not matched to a gene: 8. Germline V CDR1 and CDR2: SGDLS, YYNGEE. Here the CDR3 reads CASSMSGTGTYEQYF. The CDR3 nucleotides are TGTGCCAGCAGCATGTCCGGGACAGGTACCTACGAGCAGTACTTC.

The CDR3 DNA reads as TGTGCCAGCAGTGAGGTGGGGGAGGATGAGCAGTTCTTC. Translated, it gives CASSEVGEDEQFF. The chain recombines TRBV12-3 or TRBV12-4 with TRBJ2-1, with D maybe TRBD2 (6 bases). CDR3 length: 13 amino acids. The V end lost 5 bases, the J end lost 8 bases, and 13 bases lay between the germline ends.

This rearrangement joins TRBV6-1 to TRBJ2-3, with no clear D. The CDR3 covers 15 residues. Trimming left V 6 bases short and J 6 bases short, with 19 bases between. Germline V gives CDR1 MNHNS, CDR2 SASEGT. The CDR3 nucleotides read TGTGCCAGCAGCCCCGGTGCGTCGGTTTACGATACGCAGTATTTT. It translates to CASSPGASVYDTQYF.

The CDR3 coding sequence is TGTGCCAGTCTCCGGGAGATCAAAAACATTCAGTACTTC. It encodes CASLREIKNIQYF. This chain uses TRBV6-6 with TRBJ2-4, with D possibly TRBD2 on 6 matching bases. Germline V gene data show CDR1 as MNHNY and CDR2 as SVGAGI (reference sequence). Between the trimmed V and J ends, which lost 9 bases and 3 bases, there was a span of 12 bases. There are 13 residues in the CDR3.

This clonotype was observed a handful of times. V and J are TRBV9 and TRBJ2-3; 8 bases align to TRBD2. Germline values: CDR1 SGDLS, CDR2 YYNGEE. V trimming: 4 bases; J trimming: 3 bases; junction bases outside the gene matches: 10. The CDR3 loop spans 16 amino acids. The DNA of the CDR3 is TGTGCCAGCAGCTCCCCGACGGGACTAGGAACAGATACGCAGTATTTT. Translated: CASSSPTGLGTDTQYF.

This clonotype occurred many times. This sequence joins TRBV11-2 and TRBJ2-1, with TRBD1 matching over 8 bases. The CDR3 runs to 12 residues. Trimming cost V 10 bases and J 5 bases; bases outside gene matches: 4. From germline, CDR1 is SGHAT and CDR2 FQNNGV. Here the CDR3 DNA reads TGTGCCACTAGGACAGGGAACAATGAGCAGTTCTTC. Its translation is CATRTGNNEQFF.

The genes are TRBV4-1 and TRBJ2-1, with 9 bases fitting TRBD2. CDR1 MGHRA and CDR2 YSYEKL come from the germline V gene. The trim removed 0 bases at V and 6 bases at J, leaving 9 bases unmatched. The CDR3 length is 17 residues. The CDR3 DNA sequence: TGCGCCAGCAGCCAAGATGGTGGCGGGAGGGCCAGCAATGAGCAGTTCTTC. Amino acids: CASSQDGGGRASNEQFF.

The CDR3 DNA sequence: TGCAGTGCTAGAGATGCTAGCGGGGCTGGGGATGAGCAGTTCTTC. It encodes CSARDASGAGDEQFF. The chain is built from TRBV20-1 and TRBJ2-1, with TRBD2 identical over 9 bases. J gave up 8 bases and V 0 bases, and 8 bases lay outside the gene matches. The germline V gene has CDR1 DFQATT and CDR2 SNEGSKA (reference sequence). This CDR3 contains 15 residues.

The rearrangement joins TRBV9 to TRBJ1-2, with TRBD1 identical over 7 bases. The V gene's germline CDR1 is SGDLS and CDR2 YYNGEE. The CDR3 length is 14 residues. The V segment lost 3 bases and the J segment 8 bases; nucleotides outside the gene matches: 10. DNA for the CDR3: TGTGCCAGCAGCGCACCGACAGGGTTGGGAGGCTACACCTTC. Its translation: CASSAPTGLGGYTF.